One TCR beta chain is described in this entry. The length of the CDR3 is 15 residues. Germline V gene lookup returns CDR1 SEHNR and CDR2 FQNEAQ (reference sequence). Trimming at V came to 4 bases and at J to 7 bases, leaving 11 bases not matched to a gene. cDNA was made from roughly 500 ng RNA using alpha and beta constant primers. Using multiplexing indices, alpha and beta chain libraries were generated apart by chain-specific third strand synthesis. MiXCR, run by TCRdb on the 5' RACE reads, gives a single entry per CDR3 protein. The sample yields more than 9,000 distinct CDR3 sequences, less than 11% seen once. The sample originates from a study of HIV-infected patients and healthy controls. Whole blood was used without fractionation, so all unsorted peripheral T cells were included.

The specimen was blood, collected before antiretroviral therapy. The receptor was derived from an adult with HIV infection. V gene TRBV7-9 combines with J gene TRBJ1-2, with 8 bases that match TRBD1. The CDR3 sequence is CASSYPDREVLGYTF. DNA of the CDR3: TGTGCCAGCAGCTACCCGGACAGGGAGGTGCTTGGCTACACCTTC. Drawing the rest from reference TRBV7-9 and TRBJ1-2, the complete variable domain is DTGVSQNPRHKITKRGQNVTFRCDPISEHNRLYWYRQTLGQGPEFLTYFQNEAQLEKSRLLSDRFSAERPKGSFSTLEIQRTEQGDSAMYLCASSYPDREVLGYTFGSGTRLTVV.